There are a few counts of the clone carrying this TCR beta chain. What it recognizes is unknown. From germline, CDR1 is SQVTM and CDR2 ANQGSEA. The CDR3 spans 14 residues. V was trimmed by 3 bases and J by 4 bases, leaving 13 bases between them. Each CDR3 protein gets one entry after TCRdb re-called the 5' RACE reads with MiXCR. The data hold approximately 680,000 distinct CDR3 sequences, with about 7.1% observed a single time. This sample was taken from a study of identical twins. Study outcomes and limitations: Cross-sectional statistical analysis, not tracking of the same donors, underpinned the conclusions. Twins shared beta out-of-frame sequences in excess, but this excess was weaker. The abundant beta clonotypes from cord blood had fewer insertions, and memory repertoires had none of this. Modelling approaches yielded underestimates of out-of-frame TCR alpha sharing between monozygotic twins.

This sample also belongs to another study, concerning yellow fever vaccine responses in identical twins.

Sequenced: PBMCs. This receptor was taken from a young woman in good health. The chain combines TRBV29-1 with TRBJ2-1; the D gene is possibly TRBD2 (6 bases). This CDR3 is CSVDGTSTYNEQFF. The DNA of the CDR3 is TGCAGCGTTGATGGGACTTCGACTTACAATGAGCAGTTCTTC.